This passage covers 23 T cell receptor beta chains from one sample sequenced in a study of blood T cell repertoires in COVID-19. Repertoires were generated with immunoSEQ multiplex PCR, while TCRdb's copy carries only in-frame clones and drops some. The table shows under 200,000 clones, with more than 85% occurring only once. The sequenced sample consisted of peripheral blood. The receptors originated from a man aged 55 to 70 with COVID-19, enrolled during active disease.

V and J are TRBV7-2 and TRBJ1-1; a possible D gene is TRBD1 (5 bases). Trimming left V 5 bases short and J 5 bases short, with 18 bases between. CDR3 size: 15 residues. Germline assignment: CDR1 SGHTA and CDR2 FQGNSA. As DNA, the CDR3 is TGTGCCAGCAGCCCAGGTACAGGATTTCGGACTGAAGCTTTCTTT. This sequence encodes CASSPGTGFRTEAFF.

The chain couples TRBV14 to TRBJ2-7, with 9 bases matching TRBD2. The germline gives CDR1 SGHDN, CDR2 FVKESK. After removal of 1 base from V and 2 bases from J, the junction contained 3 bases not matched to a gene. This CDR3 comprises 15 residues. CDR3 DNA sequence: TGTGCCAGCAGCCAAGGTGCGGGGGGGACCTACGAGCAGTACTTC. As protein: CASSQGAGGTYEQYF. Filled out from reference TRBV14 and TRBJ2-7, the complete variable domain reads EAGVTQFPSHSVIEKGQTVTLRCDPISGHDNLYWYRRVMGKEIKFLLHFVKESKQDESGMPNNRFLAERTGGTYSTLKVQPAELEDSGVYFCASSQGAGGTYEQYFGPGTRLTVT.

This chain joins TRBV7-9 and TRBJ2-5; 7 bases agree with TRBD2. CDR3 length equals 14 residues. CDR1 SEHNR and CDR2 FQNEAQ come from the germline V gene (reference sequence). The ends lost 5 bases at V and 6 bases at J; junction bases unmatched: 9. In DNA, the CDR3 is TGTGCCAGCAGCGAAACGGGGAGGGCGCAGACCCAGTACTTC. Translation: CASSETGRAQTQYF.

The V and J genes are TRBV11-3 and TRBJ2-5; 7 bases match TRBD1. Per the germline V gene, CDR1 is SGHNT and CDR2 is YENEEA. Losses at the gene ends were 5 bases for V and 4 bases for J; bases not matched to a gene: 10. CDR3 length: 15 amino acids. This chain's CDR3 is CASSQGIGGRETQYF. CDR3 nucleotide sequence: TGTGCCAGCAGCCAGGGGATAGGGGGCCGAGAGACCCAGTACTTC.

Only one count was recorded for this clone. The rearrangement joins TRBV6-5 to TRBJ2-4, with 7 bases lining up with TRBD1. Germline-derived CDR1 and CDR2 are MNHEY and SVGAGI. V shed 7 bases, J shed 9 bases, and the junction held 9 bases outside the gene matches. The CDR3 runs to 13 residues. CDR3 amino acids: CASTIQGHGIQYF. The CDR3 DNA sequence: TGTGCCAGCACCATACAGGGGCATGGCATTCAGTACTTC.

The chain links TRBV29-1 to TRBJ1-2; 7 bases are shared with TRBD1. This CDR3 spans 13 amino acids. Germline trimming cut 7 bases from V and 7 bases from J; bases unmatched to any gene: 12. The germline V gene encodes CDR1 SQVTM and CDR2 ANQGSEA. The CDR3 sequence is CSADKGGGVGYTF. CDR3 sequence (DNA): TGCAGCGCCGATAAAGGGGGCGGGGTTGGCTACACCTTC.

The chain joins TRBV6-2 or TRBV6-3 to TRBJ1-1; TRBD1 agrees at 7 bases. CDR3 length equals 14 residues. V lost 5 bases and J lost 9; bases outside the gene matches: 12. Germline assignment: CDR1 MNHEY and CDR2 SVGEGT. CDR3 protein: CASSPGGTMGKAFF. The CDR3 DNA reads TGTGCCAGCAGTCCAGGGGGGACAATGGGGAAAGCTTTCTTT.

This chain uses TRBV3-1 (or the pseudogene TRBV3-2) with TRBJ1-1; D is possibly TRBD1 (5 bases). CDR3 size: 11 residues. Trimming removed 5 bases from V and 8 bases from J, with 9 bases in between. The germline V gene encodes CDR1 LGHDT and CDR2 YNNKEL (reference sequence). This CDR3 reads CASSFREEAFF. For the CDR3, the DNA is TGTGCCAGCAGCTTCAGGGAAGAAGCTTTCTTT.

The rearrangement links TRBV7-2 to TRBJ2-3; TRBD2 aligns across 9 bases. The ends lost 1 base at V and 0 bases at J; junction bases unmatched: 11. CDR1 is SGHTA and CDR2 is FQGNSA in the germline V gene. This CDR3 is 19 amino acids long. This CDR3 is CASSLGLAGRSASTDTQYF. The DNA of the CDR3 is TGTGCCAGCAGCTTAGGGCTAGCGGGACGATCCGCTAGCACAGATACGCAGTATTTT.

This chain uses TRBV5-1 with TRBJ2-1, with a weak D call TRBD1 (5 bases). Per germline, CDR1 SGHRS and CDR2 YFSETQ. The CDR3 has 15 amino acids. V was trimmed by 1 base and J by 6 bases, leaving 14 bases between them. The CDR3 DNA is TGCGCCAGCAGCTTGACATCTACAGGTACCAATGAGCAGTTCTTC. Amino acid sequence: CASSLTSTGTNEQFF.

V usage is TRBV14 and J usage is TRBJ1-4; 7 nucleotides match TRBD1. V lost 5 bases to trimming and J lost 7 bases; unmatched junction nucleotides: 4. The germline CDR1 and CDR2 sequences are SGHDN and FVKESK. The CDR3 runs to 13 residues. CDR3 residues: CASSGQAIEKLFF. Here the CDR3 DNA reads TGTGCCAGCAGCGGACAGGCGATTGAAAAACTGTTTTTT.

This clone is a singleton in its sample. The chain is built from TRBV2 and TRBJ2-3, with D hard to call. The CDR3 runs 12 residues. The V end lost 2 bases, the J end lost 4 bases, and 4 bases lay between the germline ends. Per the germline V gene, CDR1 is SNHLY and CDR2 is FYNNEI. CDR3: CASSEPPDTQYF. The CDR3 region has the DNA TGTGCCAGCAGTGAACCTCCAGATACGCAGTATTTT.

The chain couples TRBV3-1 (or the pseudogene TRBV3-2) to TRBJ1-5; 7 nucleotides align to TRBD1. Germline V CDR1 and CDR2: LGHDT, YNNKEL (reference sequence). V was clipped by 4 bases and J by 7 bases; unmatched bases: 4. The CDR3 is made up of 13 amino acids. CDR3 DNA sequence: TGTGCCAGCAGCCGAGGGGGCAGGCAGCCCCAGCATTTT. Translating it yields CASSRGGRQPQHF.

This clone was observed a single time. V gene TRBV6-5 combines with J gene TRBJ1-5; 7 bases are a match to TRBD1. This CDR3 has 14 residues. V trimming: 9 bases; J trimming: 1 base; junction bases outside the gene matches: 6. In germline, CDR1 is MNHEY, CDR2 SVGAGI. This CDR3 is CASGPGGSNQPQHF. DNA for the CDR3: TGTGCCAGTGGACCAGGGGGGAGCAATCAGCCCCAGCATTTT.

This clone occurred a few times. The gene calls are TRBV2 and TRBJ2-2; D possibly corresponds to TRBD2 (7 bases). V was shortened by 6 bases and J by 3 bases, with 20 bases between the two germline ends. Germline V gene lookup returns CDR1 SNHLY and CDR2 FYNNEI. This CDR3 comprises 17 residues. In nucleotides, the CDR3 is TGTGCCAGCAGCGCCCCTCTGGGGGGGGCCCACACCGGGGAGCTGTTTTTT. Amino acids: CASSAPLGGAHTGELFF.

CDR3: CASSESNINSSPLHF. The CDR3 DNA reads TGCGCCAGCAGTGAGTCGAACATCAACAGTTCACCCCTCCACTTT. The chain recombines TRBV10-2 with TRBJ1-6; D is ambiguous. This CDR3 comprises 15 residues. Looked up from germline, CDR1 is WSHSY and CDR2 is SAAADI. Trimming pared 0 bases from V and 9 bases from J, leaving 12 bases between.

Only one count was recorded for this clone. The rearrangement uses TRBV11-2 and TRBJ2-2; 11 bases align to TRBD2. The J segment lost 2 bases and the V segment lost 3 bases, leaving 2 bases of the junction unmatched. Germline V gives CDR1 SGHAT, CDR2 FQNNGV. The CDR3 is 16 residues long. The CDR3 spells CASSFSGGANTGELFF. CDR3 bases: TGTGCCAGCAGCTTTAGCGGGGGGGCAAACACCGGGGAGCTGTTTTTT.

V and J are TRBV18 and TRBJ2-3; 9 nucleotides line up with TRBD1. CDR3 length: 15 amino acids. Germline V lookup: CDR1 KGHSH, CDR2 LQKENI. The V segment lost 3 bases and the J segment 4 bases; nucleotides outside the gene matches: 5. The CDR3 region is CASSPGTGRADTQYF. CDR3 sequence (DNA): TGTGCCAGCTCACCCGGGACAGGGAGGGCAGATACGCAGTATTTT.

This chain joins TRBV5-1 and TRBJ2-7, with 7 nucleotides matching TRBD2. Looked up from germline, CDR1 is SGHRS and CDR2 is YFSETQ. V dropped 4 bases and J dropped 2; count of bases not matched to a gene: 9. CDR3 length: 15 amino acids. The CDR3 reads CASSQIRGGAYEQYF. Written as DNA, the CDR3 is TGCGCCAGCAGCCAAATCCGCGGGGGAGCCTACGAGCAGTACTTC.

This chain uses TRBV29-1 with TRBJ1-2; possibly TRBD1 for D (6 bases). The CDR3 runs 16 residues. The V end lost 4 bases, the J end lost 6 bases, and 24 bases lay between the germline ends. Germline assignment: CDR1 SQVTM and CDR2 ANQGSEA. CDR3 sequence (DNA): TGCAGCGTTGGACGTAATGCGGGGGCTACGAGGAATGGCTACACCTTC. It specifies CSVGRNAGATRNGYTF.

J is TRBJ2-4 and V is TRBV4-3, with D possibly being TRBD1 (5 bases). The CDR3 is made up of 16 amino acids. Looked up from germline, CDR1 is LGHNA and CDR2 is YSLEER. V was pared by 4 bases and J by 9 bases, with 22 bases between. The CDR3: CASSPKRRTTMAIQYF. The CDR3, as DNA: TGCGCCAGCAGCCCAAAACGGCGGACAACCATGGCCATTCAGTACTTC.

The chain couples TRBV18 to TRBJ1-1; D gene unclear. Germline V gene sequence: CDR1 KGHSH, CDR2 LQKENI. The CDR3 extends over 14 amino acids. Trimming removed 3 bases at V and 1 base at J, with 9 bases between. CDR3: CASSPKQRNTEAFF. In DNA, the CDR3 is TGTGCCAGCTCACCCAAGCAGCGGAACACTGAAGCTTTCTTT.

The chain joins TRBV5-1 to TRBJ2-1, with 9 bases matching TRBD2. Germline values: CDR1 SGHRS, CDR2 YFSETQ. V lost 5 bases and J lost 6; bases outside the gene matches: 6. The CDR3 extends over 14 amino acids. This CDR3 is CASRRTSEINEQFF. CDR3 coding DNA: TGCGCCAGCAGAAGGACTAGCGAGATCAATGAGCAGTTCTTC.